The source of this T cell receptor beta chain is a study of spatial heterogeneity in lung cancer. The study, taken as a whole, reports: Ubiquitous, expanded tumor-derived TCRs were more frequently observed in blood at resection than at follow-up.

The study tagged each TCR cDNA molecule with a unique molecular identifier. A single record per CDR3 protein comes from TCRdb applying MiXCR to the 5' RACE reads. The sample includes around 92,000 distinct CDR3 sequences, approximately 12% of them seen just once. This CDR3 region has 13 residues. V was shortened by 4 bases and J by 8 bases, with 14 bases between the two germline ends. Germline V gives CDR1 SGHNT, CDR2 YYREEE (reference sequence). Described time point: sample taken at primary tumor resection. Unsorted whole RNA from tumor, nontumor lung or frozen PBMC underwent sequencing. There were roughly 78 donors, all of them untreated patients with early-stage non-small cell lung cancer. This clonotype has a handful of counts. Its antigen is unknown.

The receptor was derived from a male donor with early-stage non-small cell lung cancer. The specimen comprised PBMCs, sampled at surgery. V gene TRBV5-4 combines with J gene TRBJ2-3; D is perhaps TRBD2 (5 bases). The CDR3 DNA follows: TGTGCCAGCAGCCTGGGAGAGATGGTTACGCAGTATTTT. Translated, it gives CASSLGEMVTQYF.